Listed here is a single T cell receptor beta chain. The sample holds a few counts of this clone. This receptor's antigen is unknown. No per-base quality is available; no much larger clone lies one base away. The data originate from a study of cytomegalovirus exposure and HLA in healthy donors (dated by TCRdb to about 2017). For context, the study as a whole: According to an earlier analysis of a few hundred of the donors, about 170 million T cells yielded 90 million to 130 million unique TCR beta sequences and 276 Gb of sequence data. An early release that covered roughly 600 HLA-typed donors contained about 300 gigabases of sequencing data and tens of millions of unique TCR sequences. The genetic ancestry cluster associated with self-reported Caucasian donors included about four fifths of the approximately 430 genotyped donors. The study aimed to test whether signatures of past pathogen exposure could be identified by cataloging public T cell receptors. Using immunosequencing, the study profiled T cell repertoires from some 670 subjects and related those repertoires to cytomegalovirus serostatus. In addition to the first cohort of approximately 650 subjects, a separate validation cohort of 120 different subjects was used. The study combined high-throughput TCR immunosequencing, statistical association of individual TCRs with disease status, and machine learning to predict cytomegalovirus infection status. A later analysis re-analyzed previously published TCR beta repertoires from 666 donors and added high-resolution HLA genotyping to study TCR occurrence patterns. The later analysis used no new phenotypic data to find candidate immune exposures, relying instead on TCR beta sequences and their occurrence across donors. An earlier analysis of around 540 of the donors applied high-throughput TCR beta sequencing to assess whether each TCR beta V gene segment acted as functional or pseudogenic. Alongside the repertoire data, information on donor age, sex, ethnicity and CMV serostatus was compiled. A later genetic analysis used genome-wide SNP genotypes for about three fifths of the 666 donors, treating that subset as a discovery cohort. All discovery cohort repertoires had been generated on a single sequencing platform. Both class I and class II loci were covered by HLA typing, at four-digit resolution. The number of typed donors differed by locus: about 629-630 for A, B, C, DRB1 and DQB1; approximately 540 for DQA1; around 580 for DPA1; and roughly 470 for DPB1. Roughly 5 DR-DQ haplotypes were handled as single units for association and clustering, since linkage in the cohort was strong. Among under 450 genotyped donors of the cohort, an average of approximately 240,000 unique TCR beta nucleotide sequences were sequenced per donor, around 20% of them non-productive.

The cohort consisted of 650 to 850 healthy bone marrow donors. At the time of sampling, all cohort members were nominally healthy, though unrecorded immune exposures were likely present. Of the 600 to 750 cohort members, 289 had a positive CMV serostatus and roughly 370 had a negative one, while no CMV serostatus was recorded for the donor. Every donor gave a peripheral blood sample, and the peripheral blood mononuclear cells from that sample were used for TCR beta sequencing. Genomic DNA was extracted from the blood cell samples with the Qiagen DNeasy Blood Extraction Kit. The library was built by means of the immunoSEQ multiplex PCR assay. For the multiplex PCR, a mixture combining 60 forward primers for TCR Vbeta segments and 13 reverse primers for TCR Jbeta segments was used. A multiplex PCR assay on genomic DNA amplified the CDR3 region of rearranged TCR beta genes. The Illumina HiSeq System was used to sequence the amplified TCR beta libraries as 87-base-pair reads. The published analysis was carried out like this. Across the 666 repertoires, a later analysis counted roughly 77 million unique TCR beta chains, around 11 million of which were shared by at least two donors. To remove PCR and sequencing errors, raw reads were error-corrected and collapsed into unique sequences using a nearest-neighbor algorithm that merged closely related sequences. Alignment of CDR3 sequences to IMGT reference sequences was used to assign V, D and J gene segments. For a sequence to be retained, a match of at least six nucleotides was required to both a V gene segment and a J gene segment. Rearrangements were called productive when the CDR3 lacked stop codons and stayed in frame with V and J; all others were non-productive. Following IMGT convention, CDR3 was defined as the stretch from the second conserved V-encoded cysteine up to the conserved J-encoded phenylalanine. In an earlier analysis of just under 600 of the donors, sequences lacking an unambiguous match to a single V gene segment were excluded. An earlier analysis of fewer than 750 of the donors classified V segments as functional when productive rearrangements were above 56.7% and as segregating when the standard deviation between donors was above 5%. A statistical classification framework was built to diagnose cytomegalovirus status from the catalog of TCR beta chain sequences. In a later analysis, TCR nucleotide sequences were compared against IMGT/GENE-DB human TR gene sequences so that V and J genes could be assigned. A later analysis assigned CDR3 sequences and most-parsimonious VDJ recombination scenarios with the TCRdist pipeline. A later analysis defined each TCR beta chain by its CDR3 amino acid sequence plus V-gene family, and excluded reads lacking a unique V-gene family. A later analysis removed roughly 590 highly shared, low-generation-probability nucleotide sequences to deal with suspected cross-contamination and a sequencing artifact. A later analysis calculated a clonal expansion index for each public chain from normalized within-repertoire ranks of inferred template counts. In a later analysis, generation probabilities were computed with a VDJ recombination model fitted to out-of-frame rearrangements, and the resulting probabilities were checked against IGoR. In a later analysis, TCR-TCR, TCR-HLA and TCR-CMV co-occurrence was scored with hypergeometric tests, and a repertoire-size bias correction was applied to TCR pairs. To estimate false discovery rates, a later analysis permuted the HLA or CMV assignments 20 times. In a later analysis, co-occurring TCRs were grouped with DBSCAN, and TCRdist sequence similarity was added when clustering was performed within HLA-allele-positive subsets. For co-occurrence clustering, repertoires with fewer than 30,000 or more than 120,000 public chains were excluded, along with a handful of repertoires with anomalous nucleotide sharing. TCRdb retrieved this table from immuneACCESS and kept in-frame rearrangements only. Not all clones are present; in checked studies, unresolved V genes account for under half, and no reason is known for the remainder. The V and J calls and clone size were taken over from that table, and D and trimming were inferred from the DNA. This sample gives 35,000 to 45,000 clones in total; around 50% of them show up just once. Together, the top ten hold around an eighth of the sample.

The study at large found these results: Only TCR beta chains were sequenced in this cohort, and the absence of alpha or paired-chain data limited detectable features. An earlier analysis of several hundred of the donors showed that most TCR beta V segments appeared in productive rearrangements either about 90% or about 30% of the time, which broadly matched IMGT annotations. Most TCR sequences were observed very rarely across donors, whereas some public TCRs were present in many individuals. According to a later analysis, parvovirus B19, influenza, CMV and Epstein-Barr virus appeared linked to several top co-occurrence clusters. According to the authors, the approach could potentially be generalized to other disease states and immunological phenotypes. The only immune exposure information available for the cohort was CMV serostatus. According to a later analysis, most CMV-associated TCR beta chains appeared to be HLA-restricted, and the HLA associations seemed to be driven largely by CMV exposure. In a later analysis, HLA-associated TCR beta chains showed more clonal expansion and lower generation probabilities than non-associated chains that were equally common. Cytomegalovirus status was reported to be diagnosed by the classifier with high specificity and sensitivity in both the original and validation cohorts. The study listed approximately 160 TCR beta chains as associated with cytomegalovirus. A cluster of highly shared sequence variants was judged likely to represent a technical artifact of the sequencing pipeline. When HLA alleles, especially DR and DQ, strongly co-occurred, TCR associations were difficult to assign to individual alleles. In a later genetic analysis, fewer N-insertions in productive TCRs were reported among donors in an Asian-associated ancestry cluster than the approximately 630-donor mean. In a later analysis, the rate of TCR association differed among HLA loci, with DRB1 alleles having the most associated TCRs and HLA-C alleles having the fewest. Linkage disequilibrium might explain the correlated functional status among segregating V segments, but an unknown experimental factor could not be ruled out. An association between a missense DCLRE1C variant and V-gene and J-gene trimming of TCR beta chains was found in a later genetic analysis and replicated in an independent cohort. A further reported finding was that TCR beta sequences accurately predicted the HLA-A and HLA-B alleles for most subjects in the first cohort. The presence/absence analyses assumed that sequencing depth was roughly uniform across donors, and that assumption may not be true. Because some donors lacked HLA typing at each locus, the association tests relied only on the typed subset. At a false discovery rate of 0.05, a later analysis linked about 16,000 TCR beta sequences to specific HLA alleles. Because counts were too low, approximately 15 rarely observed V segments, including chromosome 9 orphons, were excluded from the earlier analysis of around 590 of the donors. In vitro tests confirmed that three of the cytomegalovirus-associated TCR beta chains recognize cytomegalovirus antigens.

The source material was PBMCs. The receptor's source is a human donor in good health.

The DNA reads as follows: TGCGCCAGCAGCCACCCGGGACTACCAGGTGAGCAGTTCTTC. Translated, this is CASSHPGLPGEQFF. The chain joins TRBV4-1 to TRBJ2-1, with 7 middle bases fitting TRBD2. Unmatched junction bases come to 8, with V trimmed by 3 bases and J by 9 bases. The CDR3 has 14 amino acids, counting the end cysteine and phenylalanine. The sequence is cut down to CDR3 DNA, 42 bases in frame from base 1. Sequences MGHRA (CDR1) and YSYEKL (CDR2) are obtained from the germline V gene.